These 27 T cell receptor beta chains were sequenced from one sample in a study of CD8 T cell repertoires and HIV-1 epitope variants. Sequencing used immunoSEQ multiplex PCR; TCRdb keeps in-frame clones, though not all of them. The data contain fewer than 4,500 clones, 60% to 65% of them singletons. Antigen specificity for these receptors is unknown. Source material: cultured CD8+ T cells derived from PBMCs. The receptors originated from a male donor with HIV.

The chain has TRBV7-6 and TRBJ2-7, with D unclear. The V gene lost 0 bases and the J gene lost 6 bases, with 9 bases spanning the gap. The CDR3 runs 13 residues. CDR1 SGHVS and CDR2 FNYEAQ come from the germline V gene. The CDR3 sequence is CASSLAGTPEQYF. The DNA for the CDR3 is TGTGCCAGCAGCTTAGCGGGAACCCCCGAGCAGTACTTC.

The genes are TRBV28 and TRBJ1-1; possible D gene TRBD1, 6 bases. CDR3 length equals 17 residues. Germline loops: CDR1 MDHEN, CDR2 SYDVKM. V lost 1 base, J lost 10 bases, and 25 bases lay in between. DNA for the CDR3: TGTGCCAGCAGTTTATCTTATGGGGACAAGGTGGGCGAGGGAGCTTTCTTT. It codes for CASSLSYGDKVGEGAFF.

The CDR3 DNA is TGTGCCAGAAGTGTTATTGGTGAACAAAGTCGGGCCAACGTCCTGACTTTC. Its protein product is CARSVIGEQSRANVLTF. The V and J genes are TRBV5-3 and TRBJ2-6; D is unresolved. TRBV5-3 carries the ORF label, with uncertain function. The V gene lost 5 bases and the J gene lost 5 bases, with 20 bases spanning the gap. CDR3 length: 17 residues.

This clone was seen just once. The chain has TRBV5-8 and TRBJ2-5; unclear D gene. V lost 3 bases to trimming and J lost 5 bases, with 20 bases between them. Germline V CDR1 and CDR2: SGHTS, YDEGEE. The CDR3 covers 16 residues. The CDR3 DNA follows: TGTGCCAGCAGCTCCGGACCGATGGATGGATTGGAGACCCAGTACTTC. Translation gives CASSSGPMDGLETQYF.

The chain is built from TRBV9 and TRBJ2-5, with a weak D call TRBD2 (5 bases). Deletions cut 2 bases from V and 5 bases from J, with 13 bases between. This CDR3 is 14 amino acids long. CDR1 and CDR2 from the germline V gene are SGDLS and YYNGEE. CDR3 region: CASSVEGSRETQYF. The CDR3, as DNA: TGTGCCAGCAGCGTCGAAGGGAGTCGGGAGACCCAGTACTTC.

The chain uses TRBV7-6 and TRBJ2-1, with 7 bases identical to TRBD1. CDR1 is SGHVS and CDR2 is FNYEAQ in the germline V gene. The CDR3 has 12 residues. V shed 4 bases and J 7 bases; nucleotides not matched to a gene: 1. This CDR3 reads CASSSTGNEQFF. CDR3 nucleotide sequence: TGTGCCAGCAGCTCGACAGGGAATGAGCAGTTCTTC.

This clone was found a few times. The chain employs TRBV27 and TRBJ1-2; TRBD1 matches at 10 bases. Germline CDR1 is MNHEY and CDR2 is SMNVEV (reference sequence). V shed 5 bases, J shed 8 bases, and the junction held 8 bases outside the gene matches. CDR3 length: 14 amino acids. In DNA, the CDR3 is TGTGCCAGCAGTGCGACAGGGGGCTTTGGCGGCTACACCTTC. Protein: CASSATGGFGGYTF.

This clone was seen only a few times. The chain employs TRBV28 and TRBJ1-6; 10 bases agree with TRBD1. V lost 7 bases and J lost 14; bases outside the gene matches: 11. Germline V gene data show CDR1 as MDHEN and CDR2 as SYDVKM. The CDR3 is made up of 14 amino acids. In DNA, the CDR3 is TGTGCCAGCATGGAACCGGGACAGGGGCCCACCCTCCACTTT. Its protein product is CASMEPGQGPTLHF. Full variable domain (outside the CDR3, taken from reference TRBV28 and TRBJ1-6): DVKVTQSSRYLVKRTGEKVFLECVQDMDHENMFWYRQDPGLGLRLIYFSYDVKMKEKGDIPEGYSVSREKKERFSLILESASTNQTSMYLCASMEPGQGPTLHFGNGTRLTVT.

The chain employs TRBV27 and TRBJ2-7, with a possible D match to TRBD1 (5 bases). The CDR3 has 14 amino acids. V was shortened by 9 bases and J by 3 bases, with 18 bases between the two germline ends. Germline V CDR1 and CDR2: MNHEY, SMNVEV (reference sequence). CDR3 sequence (DNA): TGTGCCAGTCAAGCGCAGGGCAGTTACTACGAGCAGTACTTC. Its translation is CASQAQGSYYEQYF.

In regard to this clone: One end of the junction fails to match germline, which may point to a read error. The genes are TRBV7-7 and TRBJ2-1; 9 positions agree with TRBD2. From germline, CDR1 is SSHAT and CDR2 FNYEAQ (reference sequence). This CDR3 spans 14 amino acids. CDR3 sequence (DNA): TGTGCTAGCAGCCCGAAGGGAGGACTAGCGGAGCAGTTCTTC. It yields the protein CASSPKGGLAEQFF.

The chain couples TRBV7-2 to TRBJ2-6, with TRBD1 matching over 10 bases. V shed 5 bases, J shed 19 bases, and the junction held 14 bases outside the gene matches. The CDR3 extends over 14 amino acids. CDR1 and CDR2 from the germline V gene are SGHTA and FQGNSA. For the CDR3, the DNA is TGTGCCAGCAGCCAAGGTCGGCGGACAGGGGGGTTTACTTTC. This codes for CASSQGRRTGGFTF.

This sequence joins TRBV28 and TRBJ1-1; the D is unclear. The ends were cut back, 6 bases at V and 4 bases at J, with 18 bases in the middle. There are 15 residues in the CDR3. The V gene's germline CDR1 is MDHEN and CDR2 SYDVKM. This CDR3 is CASSPHASEGTEAFF. The DNA for the CDR3 is TGTGCCAGCAGCCCTCATGCCTCGGAAGGCACTGAAGCTTTCTTT.

The gene calls are TRBV29-1 and TRBJ2-1, with D possibly being TRBD2 (6 bases). The CDR3 extends over 15 amino acids. The V end lost 3 bases, the J end lost 8 bases, and 20 bases lay between the germline ends. Germline assignment: CDR1 SQVTM and CDR2 ANQGSEA. Here the CDR3 reads CSVDLLGLPRDEQFF. The CDR3 coding sequence is TGCAGCGTTGACCTACTGGGACTTCCTCGGGATGAGCAGTTCTTC.

The CDR3 DNA sequence: TGTGCCAGCAGCTCTGACCCGGACCCGAACACTGAAGCTTTCTTT. This sequence encodes CASSSDPDPNTEAFF. V is TRBV7-3 and J is TRBJ1-1; D is unresolved. V gave up 4 bases and J gave up 1 base, with 13 bases separating them. The germline V gene encodes CDR1 SGHTA and CDR2 FQGTGA. This CDR3 comprises 15 residues.

This clone was seen only a few times. This sequence joins TRBV5-1 and TRBJ1-1; D might be TRBD1 (5 bases). The V gene lost 4 bases and the J gene lost 5 bases, with 12 bases spanning the gap. The CDR3 sequence is 13 residues long. Germline CDR1 and CDR2: SGHRS and YFSETQ. CDR3 sequence (DNA): TGCGCCAGCAGCCCCTTGGAGGGGACTGAAGCTTTCTTT. Translated: CASSPLEGTEAFF.

This clone has a handful of counts. The chain combines TRBV6-5 with TRBJ1-1; D is unresolved. V gave up 3 bases and J gave up 4 bases, with 3 bases separating them. The CDR3 is 11 amino acids. The V gene's germline CDR1 is MNHEY and CDR2 SVGAGI. CDR3 in amino acids: CASSYGTEAFF. The CDR3 DNA reads as TGTGCCAGCAGTTATGGCACTGAAGCTTTCTTT.

The gene calls are TRBV2 and TRBJ1-1; perhaps TRBD1 as D (6 bases). The CDR3 has 15 residues. Germline V gene data show CDR1 as SNHLY and CDR2 as FYNNEI. Trimming shortened V by 6 bases and J by 0 bases, and 14 bases separated the two germline ends. DNA for the CDR3: TGTGCCAGCAGCCCCGGGGAGGGGGTGAACACTGAAGCTTTCTTT. Translated, it gives CASSPGEGVNTEAFF.

The chain links TRBV6-5 to TRBJ2-3; D is undetermined. CDR3 length: 14 amino acids. The germline V and J ends were trimmed by 2 bases and 2 bases, with 8 bases remaining between them. Germline V gene data show CDR1 as MNHEY and CDR2 as SVGAGI. CDR3 protein: CASSYEAFTDTQYF. The CDR3 region has the DNA TGTGCCAGCAGTTACGAGGCTTTCACAGATACGCAGTATTTT.

The V gene is TRBV5-6, the J gene TRBJ1-6; tentative D call: TRBD1 (5 bases). This CDR3 comprises 15 residues. V was clipped by 4 bases and J by 8 bases, with 16 bases between them. Germline CDR1 reads SGHDT; CDR2 reads YYEEEE. The CDR3 here is CASSMDTFGDSPLHF. The CDR3 DNA sequence: TGTGCCAGCAGCATGGACACCTTTGGGGATTCACCCCTCCACTTT.

V is TRBV4-1 and J is TRBJ2-1, with 9 bases matching TRBD2. The junction had 7 bases not matched to a gene; V was cut back by 0 bases and J by 4 bases. The CDR3 covers 17 residues. Per germline, CDR1 MGHRA and CDR2 YSYEKL. As DNA, the CDR3 is TGCGCCAGCAGCCAAGACCGCCCTAGCGGGGTTTACAATGAGCAGTTCTTC. It is translated as CASSQDRPSGVYNEQFF.

This clone appeared once. The chain combines TRBV6-1 with TRBJ1-1, with D maybe TRBD1 (6 bases). The CDR3 is made up of 15 amino acids. The ends were cut back, 2 bases at V and 4 bases at J, with 14 bases in the middle. CDR1 is MNHNS, CDR2 SASEGT, per germline. In nucleotides, the CDR3 is TGTGCCAGCAGTGAATGGGACAAGAAAGGCACTGAAGCTTTCTTT. The encoded protein is CASSEWDKKGTEAFF.

This clone has only a few counts. The rearrangement uses TRBV7-9 and TRBJ2-1, with D unresolved. The CDR3 sequence is 12 residues long. V lost 5 bases to trimming and J lost 7 bases, with 9 bases between them. From germline, CDR1 is SEHNR and CDR2 FQNEAQ (reference sequence). The DNA for the CDR3 is TGTGCCAGCAGCCCCCTCTGGAATGAGCAGTTCTTC. Amino acids: CASSPLWNEQFF.

The gene calls are TRBV9 and TRBJ2-5; the D gene is possibly TRBD2 (5 bases). The CDR3 spans 13 residues. V was pared by 0 bases and J by 3 bases, with 6 bases between. Germline CDR1 is SGDLS and CDR2 is YYNGEE. CDR3 sequence (DNA): TGTGCCAGCAGCGTAGCCGGGGAAGAGACCCAGTACTTC. This translates into CASSVAGEETQYF.

DNA for the CDR3: TGTGCCAGCATCAACTCTGGGGCCAACGTCCTGACTTTC. Translation gives CASINSGANVLTF. The V call is TRBV25-1, the J call TRBJ2-6; D unresolved. Trimming pared 7 bases from V and 0 bases from J, leaving 4 bases between. There are 13 residues in the CDR3. The germline V gene encodes CDR1 MGHDK and CDR2 SYGVNS.

The chain uses TRBV6-5 and TRBJ1-2, with 7 bases that match TRBD1. There are 16 residues in the CDR3. The V and J ends lost 0 bases and 1 base, in that order; junction bases with no gene match: 5. Germline V gene data show CDR1 as MNHEY and CDR2 as SVGAGI. In DNA form, the CDR3 reads TGTGCCAGCAGTTACTCATTCCAGGGGGGTAACTATGGCTACACCTTC. Translation gives CASSYSFQGGNYGYTF.

The rearrangement joins TRBV9 to TRBJ1-2; D gene ambiguous. CDR3 length: 14 residues. With 0 bases removed from V and 2 bases from J, the gap between germline ends came to 8 bases. Germline V gene sequence: CDR1 SGDLS, CDR2 YYNGEE. CDR3 sequence: CASSVDTANYGYTF. Written as DNA, the CDR3 is TGTGCCAGCAGCGTAGATACAGCCAACTATGGCTACACCTTC.

V and J are TRBV7-3 and TRBJ2-2, with D perhaps TRBD2 (5 bases). This CDR3 contains 15 residues. Per germline, CDR1 SGHTA and CDR2 FQGTGA. V was shortened by 5 bases and J by 1 base, with 11 bases between the two germline ends. The CDR3 loop reads CASSPIGENTGELFF. CDR3 nucleotide sequence: TGTGCCAGCAGCCCAATCGGGGAGAACACCGGGGAGCTGTTTTTT.